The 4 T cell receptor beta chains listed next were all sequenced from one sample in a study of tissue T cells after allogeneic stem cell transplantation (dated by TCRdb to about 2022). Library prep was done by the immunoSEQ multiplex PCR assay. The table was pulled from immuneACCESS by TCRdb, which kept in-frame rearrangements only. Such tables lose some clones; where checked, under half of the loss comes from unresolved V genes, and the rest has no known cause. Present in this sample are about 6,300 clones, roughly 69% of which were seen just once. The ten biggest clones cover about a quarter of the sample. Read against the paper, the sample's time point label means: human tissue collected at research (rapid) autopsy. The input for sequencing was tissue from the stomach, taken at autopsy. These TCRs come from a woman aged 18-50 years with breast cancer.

CDR3 protein: CASSGGQGEGYEQYF. Here the CDR3 DNA reads TGCGCCAGCAGCGGCGGGCAGGGAGAAGGGTACGAGCAGTACTTC. This chain uses TRBV4-1 with TRBJ2-7, with D perhaps assigned TRBD1 or TRBD2 (5 bases each). V shed 5 bases and J shed 4 bases, with 18 bases lying between them. This CDR3 is built from 15 residues. Germline values: CDR1 MGHRA, CDR2 YSYEKL.

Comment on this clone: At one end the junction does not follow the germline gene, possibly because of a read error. In DNA form, the CDR3 reads TGCGCCAGCAGCTTGGGGCAATCTCATGGACGGAACTTT. This encodes CASSLGQSHGRNF. V usage is TRBV5-1 and J usage is TRBJ1-1; no firm D call. CDR1 and CDR2 (germline): SGHRS, YFSETQ. This CDR3 comprises 13 residues.

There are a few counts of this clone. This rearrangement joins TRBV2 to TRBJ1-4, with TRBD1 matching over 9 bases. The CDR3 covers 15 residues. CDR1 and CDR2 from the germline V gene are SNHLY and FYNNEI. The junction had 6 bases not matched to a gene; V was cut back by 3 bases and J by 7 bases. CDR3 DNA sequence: TGTGCCAGCAGTGATTACAGGGGGCAAGGTGAAAAACTGTTTTTT. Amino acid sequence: CASSDYRGQGEKLFF.

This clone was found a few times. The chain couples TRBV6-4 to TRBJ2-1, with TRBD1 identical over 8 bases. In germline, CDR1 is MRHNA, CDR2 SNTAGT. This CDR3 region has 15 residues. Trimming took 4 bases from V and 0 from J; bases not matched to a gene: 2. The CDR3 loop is CASSATGGSYNEQFF. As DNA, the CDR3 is TGTGCCAGCAGTGCAACAGGGGGCTCCTACAATGAGCAGTTCTTC.